The TCR beta chain under discussion was sequenced for a study of blood T cell repertoires in COVID-19. Profiling relied on immunoSEQ multiplex PCR, and the TCRdb table lists in-frame clones only, not all of them. Here the sample spans 250,000 to 350,000 clones, roughly 89% being singletons. The CDR3 is made up of 16 amino acids. The clonotype comes from a middle-aged woman who had recovered from COVID-19. Specimen: PBMCs or T cells enriched from blood (not recorded which). This chain joins TRBV1 and TRBJ2-1; no DNA check was done on the table's D call, TRBD2. TRBV1 is an annotated pseudogene. Written as DNA, the CDR3 is TGCACCAGCAGCCAACGGGCGGGAGGGCAGGGCCATGAGCAGTTCTTC. Translated, it gives CTSSQRAGGQGHEQFF.